A selection of T cell receptor beta chains follows, all from one sample in a study of blood T cell repertoires in COVID-19. Profiling relied on immunoSEQ multiplex PCR, and the TCRdb table lists in-frame clones only, not all of them. The top ten hold roughly 10% of the sample, which has roughly 280,000 clones, 85% to 90% seen once. The material sequenced was peripheral blood. The receptors come from a woman in her twenties or thirties with COVID-19, enrolled during active disease. Each CDR3 is given with its conserved first and last residue. The order of the fields is V gene, clone size, CDR3 protein. Part of the rows lack a size; the others show once, few, many or a class for expanded clones.

>TRBV6-5|NA
CASTGVGGQTEAFF
>TRBV21-1|NA
CASSKILGQGKETQYF
>TRBV5-5|NA
CASSLRLAGYNEQFF
>TRBV6-2/TRBV6-3|NA
CASSGTAHQPQHF
>TRBV5-4|many
CASSRQGGSTSYEQYF
>TRBV2|NA
CARSEAAVNTEAFF
>TRBV6-6|NA
CASSYPGQGTDTQYF
>TRBV30|NA
CAWSPGQTYTF
>TRBV24-1|NA
CATSDFVRGMVDTQYF
>TRBV25-1|NA
CASSYSSGANVLTF
>TRBV5-4|NA
CASYSSGNNEQFF
>TRBV6-2/TRBV6-3|NA
CASSYGRGEQYF
>TRBV19|NA
CASSTFGRTEAFF
>TRBV10-2|NA
CASSDTSGRHSSYNEQFF
>TRBV9|NA
CASSSGQGVQETQYF
>TRBV19|NA
CASSLAGTGWIDEQFF
>TRBV28|NA
CASSIFSARSDTQYF
>TRBV6-4|few
CASSELAGADTQYF
>TRBV28|NA
CAIGQYSNQPQHF
>TRBV5-1|NA
CASRGGVGRTEAFF
>TRBV18|once
CASSPGGSGANVLTF
>TRBV7-2|NA
CASSLDVTGTYNEQFF
>TRBV10-3|NA
CAIRGDSNSSPLHF
>TRBV19|NA
CASSIDHQGGQPQHF
>TRBV6-5|NA
CASSYREGSYNSPLHF
>TRBV5-6|NA
CASSTPQETQYF
>TRBV5-1|NA
CASSLWQGLGYEQYF
>TRBV19|NA
CATNRGSNQPQHF
>TRBV11-2|NA
CASSLDSVTVELEQYF